Presented here are 26 T cell receptor beta chains from one specimen sequenced in a study of regulatory dendritic cells for organ transplantation. Measured with immunoSEQ multiplex PCR; TCRdb has only the in-frame clones, and not every one. The repertoire holds roughly 30,000 clones, with approximately 86% as singletons. What was sequenced was naive CD8+ T cells from blood. This sample's subset: CD45RA+ naive T cells. These receptors came from a human donor in good health.

This clone was seen only a few times. The gene calls are TRBV6-5 and TRBJ2-2, with a possible D match to TRBD2 (6 bases). V lost 0 bases and J 3 bases, leaving 11 bases between the germline ends. CDR1 and CDR2 from the germline V gene are MNHEY and SVGAGI. This CDR3 contains 16 residues. CDR3 loop: CASSYSSGGDTGELFF. The CDR3 DNA reads as TGTGCCAGCAGTTACTCTAGCGGCGGGGACACCGGGGAGCTGTTTTTT.

The rearrangement links TRBV7-9 to TRBJ1-4; D is ambiguous. Trimming shortened V by 5 bases and J by 10 bases, and 23 bases separated the two germline ends. CDR1 and CDR2 from the germline V gene are SEHNR and FQNEAQ (reference sequence). The CDR3 length is 16 residues. As DNA, the CDR3 is TGTGCCAGCAGCACCCCTAGCCAACACCCCGACGGAAAACTGTTTTTT. This codes for CASSTPSQHPDGKLFF. Full variable domain (rest looked up from reference TRBV7-9 and TRBJ1-4): DTGVSQNPRHKITKRGQNVTFRCDPISEHNRLYWYRQTLGQGPEFLTYFQNEAQLEKSRLLSDRFSAERPKGSFSTLEIQRTEQGDSAMYLCASSTPSQHPDGKLFFGSGTQLSVL.

This chain links TRBV4-1 with TRBJ2-7; the match to TRBD2 covers 10 bases. With 5 bases clipped from V and 7 bases from J, the junction kept 8 bases outside the gene matches. From germline, CDR1 is MGHRA and CDR2 YSYEKL. The CDR3 sequence is 14 residues long. The CDR3 loop is CASSVLAGVGEQYF. The DNA of the CDR3 is TGCGCCAGCAGCGTTCTAGCGGGGGTGGGTGAGCAGTACTTC.

This chain joins TRBV6-1 and TRBJ2-1; D possibly corresponds to TRBD2 (6 bases). Trimming took off 8 bases at V and 4 bases at J, with 18 bases between the two ends. The CDR3 runs to 15 residues. CDR1 and CDR2 (germline): MNHNS, SASEGT. CDR3 nucleotide sequence: TGTGCCAGCGGGCACCGTCCGGGGGAGTACAATGAGCAGTTCTTC. The encoded protein is CASGHRPGEYNEQFF.

This chain uses TRBV9 with TRBJ2-5; D unclear. The V and J ends lost 0 bases and 5 bases respectively, with 11 bases between them. CDR3 size: 14 residues. The germline V gene encodes CDR1 SGDLS and CDR2 YYNGEE. For the CDR3, the DNA is TGTGCCAGCAGCGTAGCTACGAGTCGGGAGACCCAGTACTTC. This codes for CASSVATSRETQYF. Complete variable domain (other parts from reference TRBV9 and TRBJ2-5): DSGVTQTPKHLITATGQRVTLRCSPRSGDLSVYWYQQSLDQGLQFLIQYYNGEERAKGNILERFSAQQFPDLHSELNLSSLELGDSALYFCASSVATSRETQYFGPGTRLLVL.

This clone showed up just a few times. This chain links TRBV7-9 with TRBJ1-5, with 7 bases matching TRBD1. V gave up 9 bases and J gave up 2 bases; unmatched junction bases: 4. CDR1 and CDR2 (germline): SEHNR, FQNEAQ (reference sequence). There are 13 residues in the CDR3. CDR3 protein: CASSTGGNQPQHF. In DNA, the CDR3 is TGTGCCAGTTCAACAGGGGGCAATCAGCCCCAGCATTTT.

This clone was seen a handful of times. The genes are TRBV11-2 and TRBJ2-7; weak D call: TRBD1 (6 bases). The germline V and J ends were trimmed by 4 bases and 6 bases, with 13 bases remaining between them. The CDR3 length is 13 residues. Germline CDR1 and CDR2: SGHAT and FQNNGV. The CDR3 region has the DNA TGTGCCAGCAGCTGGGACACCCTGGGCGAGCAGTACTTC. This gives the protein CASSWDTLGEQYF.

The rearrangement links TRBV6-6 to TRBJ2-3, with 9 bases fitting TRBD2. Germline lookup yields CDR1 MNHNY and CDR2 SVGAGI (reference sequence). Losses at the gene ends were 7 bases for V and 1 base for J; bases not matched to a gene: 3. The CDR3 has 14 amino acids. The CDR3 sequence is CASNIAGGTDTQYF. The CDR3 nucleotides are TGTGCCAGCAATATAGCGGGGGGCACAGATACGCAGTATTTT.

This clone has a handful of counts. The rearrangement joins TRBV7-6 to TRBJ2-1, with TRBD1 identical over 9 bases. CDR1 and CDR2 from the germline V gene are SGHVS and FNYEAQ. This CDR3 region has 15 residues. V lost 0 bases to trimming and J lost 6 bases; unmatched junction nucleotides: 3. The CDR3 loop reads CASSLAWTGANEQFF. For the CDR3, the DNA is TGTGCCAGCAGCTTAGCGTGGACAGGGGCCAATGAGCAGTTCTTC.

The genes are TRBV5-1 and TRBJ2-7, with a tentative D call TRBD1 (5 bases). Per the germline V gene, CDR1 is SGHRS and CDR2 is YFSETQ. V was pared by 1 base and J by 2 bases, with 10 bases between. There are 14 residues in the CDR3. In nucleotides, the CDR3 is TGCGCCAGCAGCTTGACAGGCGAACCCTACGAGCAGTACTTC. This translates into CASSLTGEPYEQYF. The full variable domain, completed using reference TRBV5-1 and TRBJ2-7, is KAGVTQTPRYLIKTRGQQVTLSCSPISGHRSVSWYQQTPGQGLQFLFEYFSETQRNKGNFPGRFSGRQFSNSRSEMNVSTLELGDSALYLCASSLTGEPYEQYFGPGTRLTVT.

V is TRBV7-9 and J is TRBJ2-3, with TRBD1 as a possible D gene (5 bases). The CDR3 runs to 12 residues. V was pared by 7 bases and J by 7 bases, with 12 bases between. Germline loops: CDR1 SEHNR, CDR2 FQNEAQ (reference sequence). CDR3 nucleotides: TGTGCCAGCACCCTAGGGGTCAATACGCAGTATTTT. Its translation is CASTLGVNTQYF.

The CDR3 nucleotides are TGTGCCAGCAGAGCGCGACTAGCGGGGGTTATCTATGAGCAGTTCTTC. It codes for CASRARLAGVIYEQFF. This chain links TRBV2 with TRBJ2-1; 12 bases are a match to TRBD2. This CDR3 comprises 16 residues. CDR1 SNHLY and CDR2 FYNNEI come from the germline V gene. The V gene end was trimmed by 6 bases and the J gene end by 8 bases; junction bases not matched to a gene: 11.

This clone was counted once. The chain recombines TRBV6-5 with TRBJ2-1; D may be TRBD1 (5 bases). The germline V gene has CDR1 MNHEY and CDR2 SVGAGI. V was pared by 6 bases and J by 7 bases, with 13 bases between. This CDR3 comprises 13 residues. CDR3 nucleotides: TGTGCCAGCAGCTCCTCCCAGGGAAATGAGCAGTTCTTC. Translated, it gives CASSSSQGNEQFF.

V usage is TRBV12-5 and J usage is TRBJ2-7; D remains ambiguous. The germline V gene encodes CDR1 LGHNT and CDR2 FRNRAP. The CDR3 extends over 13 amino acids. The V and J ends lost 0 bases and 6 bases respectively, with 9 bases between them. CDR3 sequence: CASGLVSRSEQYF. The DNA of the CDR3 is TGTGCTAGTGGTTTGGTATCAAGGAGCGAGCAGTACTTC.

The chain combines TRBV10-1 with TRBJ2-6, with D perhaps TRBD1 (5 bases). With 2 bases removed from V and 0 bases from J, the gap between germline ends came to 8 bases. From germline, CDR1 is WNHNN and CDR2 SYGVQD (reference sequence). The CDR3 has 16 residues. CDR3 bases: TGCGCCAGCAGTGAGAACAGGTGCTCTGGGGCCAACGTCCTGACTTTC. It translates to CASSENRCSGANVLTF.

The chain carries TRBV7-9 and TRBJ2-2; TRBD2 agrees at 11 bases. Trimming removed 5 bases from V and 0 bases from J; junction bases left unmatched: 11. Germline CDR1 SEHNR, CDR2 FQNEAQ (reference sequence). There are 19 residues in the CDR3. For the CDR3, the DNA is TGTGCCAGCAGCCCGCAGACTAGCGGGGTAACTTCGAACACCGGGGAGCTGTTTTTT. It encodes CASSPQTSGVTSNTGELFF.

This rearrangement joins TRBV11-2 to TRBJ1-2; 9 nucleotides align to TRBD1. Trimming at V came to 1 base and at J to 6 bases, leaving 3 bases not matched to a gene. The CDR3 loop spans 14 amino acids. Germline CDR1 is SGHAT and CDR2 is FQNNGV. The chain's CDR3 is CASSLVQGADGYTF. In DNA form, the CDR3 reads TGTGCCAGCAGCTTAGTACAGGGGGCTGATGGCTACACCTTC.

The chain joins TRBV27 to TRBJ2-5; TRBD1 matches 9 bases. From germline, CDR1 is MNHEY and CDR2 SMNVEV (reference sequence). V lost 4 bases to trimming and J lost 5 bases; unmatched junction nucleotides: 5. The CDR3 covers 14 residues. This CDR3 is CASSSQGAGETQYF. The CDR3 nucleotides read TGTGCCAGCAGTTCACAGGGGGCTGGGGAGACCCAGTACTTC.

The chain recombines TRBV27 with TRBJ1-6, with 7 nucleotides matching TRBD1. The CDR3 covers 16 residues. Germline V gene data show CDR1 as MNHEY and CDR2 as SMNVEV (reference sequence). V gave up 5 bases and J gave up 3 bases; unmatched junction bases: 7. CDR3 nucleotide sequence: TGTGCCAGCAGTGTCGTCCAGGGGGGCTATAATTCACCCCTCCACTTT. Protein: CASSVVQGGYNSPLHF.

The chain carries TRBV2 and TRBJ2-1, with 8 positions matching TRBD2. Germline V CDR1 and CDR2: SNHLY, FYNNEI. V dropped 1 base and J dropped 3; count of bases not matched to a gene: 2. The CDR3 extends over 15 amino acids. The CDR3 DNA is TGTGCCAGCAGTGAAGAGGCGGGGGGCTACAATGAGCAGTTCTTC. Its protein is CASSEEAGGYNEQFF.

The V call is TRBV7-9, the J call TRBJ1-4, with D possibly TRBD1 on 5 matching bases. Germline loops: CDR1 SEHNR, CDR2 FQNEAQ (reference sequence). This CDR3 spans 14 amino acids. V was trimmed by 0 bases and J by 8 bases, leaving 10 bases between them. CDR3 region: CASSLAGLKEKLFF. CDR3 DNA sequence: TGTGCCAGCAGCTTAGCGGGACTTAAGGAAAAACTGTTTTTT.

The chain uses TRBV15 and TRBJ2-1; D is uncertain. The CDR3 has 13 amino acids. Trimming pared 0 bases from V and 8 bases from J, leaving 8 bases between. The V gene's germline CDR1 is LNHNV and CDR2 YYDKDF (reference sequence). The CDR3 nucleotides read TGTGCCACCAGCAGAGATCGGAGCGATGAGCAGTTCTTC. This codes for CATSRDRSDEQFF.

This clone was detected only a few times. The rearrangement uses TRBV11-2 and TRBJ2-7; a weak D match, TRBD1 (6 bases). This CDR3 has 14 amino acids. V was pared by 1 base and J by 2 bases, with 9 bases between. CDR1 is SGHAT, CDR2 FQNNGV, per germline. The CDR3 region has the DNA TGTGCCAGCAGCTTAGGTTCAGGGGCCTACGAGCAGTACTTC. It codes for CASSLGSGAYEQYF.

The rearrangement uses TRBV7-8 and TRBJ2-3, with TRBD2 matching over 12 bases. The CDR3 has 17 amino acids. From germline, CDR1 is SGHVS and CDR2 FQNEAQ. With V trimmed by 5 bases and J by 2 bases, 8 bases remained unmatched. The CDR3 region is CASSTTSGGPITDTQYF. The DNA for the CDR3 is TGTGCCAGCAGCACGACTAGCGGGGGCCCAATCACAGATACGCAGTATTTT.

The V gene is TRBV27, the J gene TRBJ1-2; 8 bases align to TRBD1. Germline assignment: CDR1 MNHEY and CDR2 SMNVEV (reference sequence). This CDR3 has 13 residues. Trimming took 6 bases from V and 6 from J; bases not matched to a gene: 6. The CDR3, as DNA: TGTGCCAGCAGGACAGGGGCAGTCGATGGCTACACCTTC. This codes for CASRTGAVDGYTF.

This clone was recorded once. The chain couples TRBV7-9 to TRBJ1-6; 7 bases fit TRBD1. V lost 2 bases to trimming and J lost 10 bases; unmatched junction nucleotides: 8. Germline V gene data show CDR1 as SEHNR and CDR2 as FQNEAQ (reference sequence). The length of the CDR3 is 15 residues. CDR3 amino acids: CASSLRQGVGSPLHF. In DNA form, the CDR3 reads TGTGCCAGCAGCTTAAGGCAGGGGGTCGGATCACCCCTCCACTTT. The complete variable domain, with remaining parts taken from reference TRBV7-9 and TRBJ1-6, reads DTGVSQNPRHKITKRGQNVTFRCDPISEHNRLYWYRQTLGQGPEFLTYFQNEAQLEKSRLLSDRFSAERPKGSFSTLEIQRTEQGDSAMYLCASSLRQGVGSPLHFGNGTRLTVT.